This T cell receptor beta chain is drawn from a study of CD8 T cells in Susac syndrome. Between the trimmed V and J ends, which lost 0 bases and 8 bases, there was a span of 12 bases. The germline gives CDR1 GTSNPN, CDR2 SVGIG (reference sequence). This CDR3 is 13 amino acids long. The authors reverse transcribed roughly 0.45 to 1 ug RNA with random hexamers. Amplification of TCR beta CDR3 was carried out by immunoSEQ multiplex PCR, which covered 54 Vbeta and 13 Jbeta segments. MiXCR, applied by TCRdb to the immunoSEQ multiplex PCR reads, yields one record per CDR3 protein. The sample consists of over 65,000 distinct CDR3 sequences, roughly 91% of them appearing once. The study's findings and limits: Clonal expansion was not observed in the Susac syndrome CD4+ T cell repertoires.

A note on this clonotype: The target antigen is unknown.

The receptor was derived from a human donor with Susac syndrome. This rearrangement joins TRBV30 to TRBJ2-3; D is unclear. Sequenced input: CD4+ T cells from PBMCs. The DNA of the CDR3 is TGTGCCTGGAGTGTAACCCTGAGAGGTACGCAGTATTTT. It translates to CAWSVTLRGTQYF.